This TCR beta chain is from a study of T cells and Merkel cell carcinoma outcomes (dated by TCRdb to 2018 to 2021). At the level of the whole study: The study looked at whether the tumor T-cell repertoire and T-cell density could predict clinical outcome in patients with Merkel cell carcinoma. General study outcomes and caveats: The combination of T-cell repertoire features and T-cell density was reported to predict clinical outcomes in patients with Merkel cell carcinoma.

Samples came from patients with Merkel cell carcinoma. The library was generated by the immunoSEQ multiplex PCR assay. TCRdb holds this immuneACCESS table with in-frame rearrangements only. Some clones are missing; in checked studies, unresolved V genes explain under half, and the rest has no known cause. This sample lists 15,000 to 25,000 clones; over 75% were detected once. The ten largest clones represent approximately 2.8% of the sample. Note on this clone: Its antigen remains undetermined. Base qualities are not provided; no much larger clone lies one nucleotide away.

This clonotype was sampled from a human donor with Merkel cell carcinoma. Sequencing used tumor tissue from Merkel cell carcinoma.

The CDR3 region has the sequence CASSLFFYPLKGETQYF. The nucleotide sequence reads as follows: TGCGCCAGCAGCTTGTTTTTCTACCCCCTGAAGGGAGAGACCCAGTACTTC. The rearranged chain carries TRBV5-1 and TRBJ2-5; no D gene can be assigned with confidence. The germline V gene supplies CDR1 SGHRS and CDR2 YFSETQ. From the cysteine through the phenylalanine, the CDR3 covers 17 amino acids. The kept DNA is CDR3 alone, 51 bases in frame from the first base. Trimming at the junction amounts to 1 base on V and 4 bases on J, and the germline ends lie 20 bases apart.